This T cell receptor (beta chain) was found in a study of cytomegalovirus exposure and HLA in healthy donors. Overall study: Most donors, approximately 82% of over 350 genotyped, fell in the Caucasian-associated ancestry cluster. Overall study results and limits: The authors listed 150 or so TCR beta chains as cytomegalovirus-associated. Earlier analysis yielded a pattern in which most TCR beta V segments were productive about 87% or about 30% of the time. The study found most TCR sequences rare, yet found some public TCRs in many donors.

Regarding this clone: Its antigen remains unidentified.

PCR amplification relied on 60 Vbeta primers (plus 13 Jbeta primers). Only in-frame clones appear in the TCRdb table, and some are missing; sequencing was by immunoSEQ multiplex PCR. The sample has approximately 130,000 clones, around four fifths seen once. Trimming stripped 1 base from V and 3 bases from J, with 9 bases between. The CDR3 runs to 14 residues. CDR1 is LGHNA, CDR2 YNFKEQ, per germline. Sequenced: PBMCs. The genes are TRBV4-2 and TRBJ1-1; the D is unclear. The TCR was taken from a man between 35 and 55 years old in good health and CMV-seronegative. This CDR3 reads CASSQVLGDTEAFF. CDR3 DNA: TGTGCCAGCAGCCAAGTCCTCGGTGACACTGAAGCTTTCTTT.